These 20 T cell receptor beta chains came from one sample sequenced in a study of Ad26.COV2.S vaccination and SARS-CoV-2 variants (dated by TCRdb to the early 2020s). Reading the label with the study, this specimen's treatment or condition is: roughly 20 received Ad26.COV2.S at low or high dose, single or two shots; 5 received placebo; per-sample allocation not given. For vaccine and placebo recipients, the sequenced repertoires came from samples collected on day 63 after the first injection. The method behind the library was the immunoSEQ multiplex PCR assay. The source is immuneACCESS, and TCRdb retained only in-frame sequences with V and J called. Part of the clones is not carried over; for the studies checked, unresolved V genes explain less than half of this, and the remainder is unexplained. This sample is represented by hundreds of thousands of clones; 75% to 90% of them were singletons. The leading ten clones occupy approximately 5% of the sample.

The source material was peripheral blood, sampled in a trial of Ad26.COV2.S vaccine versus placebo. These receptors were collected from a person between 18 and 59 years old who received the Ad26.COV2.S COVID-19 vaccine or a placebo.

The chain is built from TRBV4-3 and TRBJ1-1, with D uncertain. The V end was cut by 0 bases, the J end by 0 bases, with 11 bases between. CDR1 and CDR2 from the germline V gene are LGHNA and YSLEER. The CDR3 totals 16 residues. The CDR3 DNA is TGCGCCAGCAGCCAAGACCCCCGCGTCTTGAACACTGAAGCTTTCTTT. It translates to CASSQDPRVLNTEAFF.

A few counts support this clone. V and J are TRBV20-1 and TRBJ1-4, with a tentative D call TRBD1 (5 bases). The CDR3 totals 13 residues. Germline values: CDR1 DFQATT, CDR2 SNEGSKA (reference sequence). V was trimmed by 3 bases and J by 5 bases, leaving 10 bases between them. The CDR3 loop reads CSASMGVNEKLFF. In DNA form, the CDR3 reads TGCAGTGCTAGTATGGGGGTAAATGAAAAACTGTTTTTT.

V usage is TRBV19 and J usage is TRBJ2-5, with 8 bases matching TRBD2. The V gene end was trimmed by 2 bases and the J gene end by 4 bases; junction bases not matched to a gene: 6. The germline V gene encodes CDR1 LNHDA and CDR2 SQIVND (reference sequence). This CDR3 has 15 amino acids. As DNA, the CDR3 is TGTGCCAGTAGTATAACCGGGGGGGCCTCAGAGACCCAGTACTTC. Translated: CASSITGGASETQYF.

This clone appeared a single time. The CDR3 DNA reads as TGTGCCAGCAGCTCCCCCCCTCAGGGGACCAACGGGGAGCTGTTTTTT. Protein sequence: CASSSPPQGTNGELFF. The J gene is TRBJ2-2, the V gene TRBV6-2 or TRBV6-3, with a weak D call TRBD1 (6 bases). V gave up 6 bases and J gave up 7 bases, with 21 bases separating them. This CDR3 has 16 amino acids. Germline V gene lookup returns CDR1 MNHEY and CDR2 SVGEGT.

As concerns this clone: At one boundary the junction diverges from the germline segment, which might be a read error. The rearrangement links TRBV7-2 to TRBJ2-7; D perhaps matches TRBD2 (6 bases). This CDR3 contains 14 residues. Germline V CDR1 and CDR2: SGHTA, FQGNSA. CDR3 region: CASSLGTNVYKQYF. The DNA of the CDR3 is TGTGCCAGCAGCTTAGGGACTAACGTCTACAAGCAGTACTTC.

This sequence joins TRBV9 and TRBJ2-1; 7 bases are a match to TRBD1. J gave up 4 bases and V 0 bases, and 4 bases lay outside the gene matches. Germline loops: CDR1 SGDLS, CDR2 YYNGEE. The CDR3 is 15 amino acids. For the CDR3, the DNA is TGTGCCAGCAGCGTAGGGGGACAGTTTTACAATGAGCAGTTCTTC. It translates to CASSVGGQFYNEQFF.

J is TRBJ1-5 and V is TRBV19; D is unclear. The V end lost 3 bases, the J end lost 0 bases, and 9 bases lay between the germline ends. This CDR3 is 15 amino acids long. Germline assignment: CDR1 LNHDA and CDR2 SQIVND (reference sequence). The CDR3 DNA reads TGTGCCAGTAGTATCTATGGGAATAGCAATCAGCCCCAGCATTTT. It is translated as CASSIYGNSNQPQHF.

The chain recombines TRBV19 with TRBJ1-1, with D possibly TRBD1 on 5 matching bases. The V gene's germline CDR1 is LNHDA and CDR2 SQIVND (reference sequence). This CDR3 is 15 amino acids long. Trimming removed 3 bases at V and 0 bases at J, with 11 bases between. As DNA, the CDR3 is TGTGCCAGTAGTATTAGTAAAGGGGTGAACACTGAAGCTTTCTTT. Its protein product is CASSISKGVNTEAFF. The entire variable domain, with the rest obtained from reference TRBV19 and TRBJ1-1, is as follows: DGGITQSPKYLFRKEGQNVTLSCEQNLNHDAMYWYRQDPGQGLRLIYYSQIVNDFQKGDIAEGYSVSREKKESFPLTVTSAQKNPTAFYLCASSISKGVNTEAFFGQGTRLTVV.

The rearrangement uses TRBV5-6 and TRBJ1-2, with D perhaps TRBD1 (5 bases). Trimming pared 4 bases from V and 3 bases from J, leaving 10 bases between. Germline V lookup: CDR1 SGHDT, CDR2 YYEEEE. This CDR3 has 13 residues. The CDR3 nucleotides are TGTGCCAGCAGCAAGCAGACAGACTATGGCTACACCTTC. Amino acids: CASSKQTDYGYTF.

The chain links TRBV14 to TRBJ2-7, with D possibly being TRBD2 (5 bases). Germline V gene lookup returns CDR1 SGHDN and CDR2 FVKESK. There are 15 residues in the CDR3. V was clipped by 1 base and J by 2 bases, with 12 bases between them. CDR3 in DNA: TGTGCCAGCAGCCAAGGGGTGGGGAGAACCTACGAGCAGTACTTC. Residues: CASSQGVGRTYEQYF.

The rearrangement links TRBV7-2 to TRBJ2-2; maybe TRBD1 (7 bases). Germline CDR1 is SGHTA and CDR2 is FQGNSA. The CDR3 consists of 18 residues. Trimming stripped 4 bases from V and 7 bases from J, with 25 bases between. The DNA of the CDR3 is TGTGCCAGCAGCTCCCCGGGGGCGTGGAGGGGGCGTCACGGGGAGCTGTTTTTT. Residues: CASSSPGAWRGRHGELFF.

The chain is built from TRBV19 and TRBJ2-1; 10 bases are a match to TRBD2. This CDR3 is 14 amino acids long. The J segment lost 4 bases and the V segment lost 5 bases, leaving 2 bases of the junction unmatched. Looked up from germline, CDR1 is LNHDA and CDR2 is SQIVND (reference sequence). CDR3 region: CASSPSGGYNEQFF. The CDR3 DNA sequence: TGTGCCAGTAGTCCTAGCGGGGGTTACAATGAGCAGTTCTTC.

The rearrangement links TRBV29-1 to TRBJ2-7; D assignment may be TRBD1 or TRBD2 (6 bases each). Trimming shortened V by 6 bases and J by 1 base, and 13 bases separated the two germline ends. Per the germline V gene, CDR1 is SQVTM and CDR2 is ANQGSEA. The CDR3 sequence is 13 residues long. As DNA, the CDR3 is TGCAGCGTGAGGGGGGCTTCATCCTACGAGCAGTACTTC. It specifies CSVRGASSYEQYF.

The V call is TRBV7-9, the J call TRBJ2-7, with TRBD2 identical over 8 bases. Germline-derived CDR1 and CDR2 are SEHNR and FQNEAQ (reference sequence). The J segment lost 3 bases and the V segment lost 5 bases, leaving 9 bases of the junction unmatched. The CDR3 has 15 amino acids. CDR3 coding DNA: TGTGCCAGCAGCGCGAGGACTAGCAGTTACTACGAGCAGTACTTC. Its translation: CASSARTSSYYEQYF.

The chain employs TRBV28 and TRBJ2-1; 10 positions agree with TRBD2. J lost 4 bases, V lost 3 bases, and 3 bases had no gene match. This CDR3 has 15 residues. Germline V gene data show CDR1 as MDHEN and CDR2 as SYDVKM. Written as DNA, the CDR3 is TGTGCCAGCAGTTTGATTAGCGGGGGGTACAATGAGCAGTTCTTC. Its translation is CASSLISGGYNEQFF.

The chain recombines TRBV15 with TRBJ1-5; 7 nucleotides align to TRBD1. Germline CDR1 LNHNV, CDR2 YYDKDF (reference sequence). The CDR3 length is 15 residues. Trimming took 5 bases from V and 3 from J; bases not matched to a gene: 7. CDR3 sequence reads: CATSPLTGNNQPQHF. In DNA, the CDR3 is TGTGCCACCAGCCCTTTGACAGGGAACAATCAGCCCCAGCATTTT.

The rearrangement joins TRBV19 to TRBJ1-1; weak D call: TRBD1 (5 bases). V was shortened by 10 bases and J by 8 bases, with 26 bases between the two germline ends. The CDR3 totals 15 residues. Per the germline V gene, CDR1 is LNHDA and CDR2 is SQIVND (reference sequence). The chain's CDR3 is CAKARYRAGTQEAFF. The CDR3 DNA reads TGTGCCAAGGCTAGATATCGAGCCGGGACCCAGGAAGCTTTCTTT.

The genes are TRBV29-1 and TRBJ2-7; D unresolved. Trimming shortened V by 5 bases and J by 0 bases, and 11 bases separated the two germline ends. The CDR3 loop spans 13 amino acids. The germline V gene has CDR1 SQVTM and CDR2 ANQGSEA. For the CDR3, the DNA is TGCAGCGTTACTTCGGGTTCCTCCTACGAGCAGTACTTC. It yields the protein CSVTSGSSYEQYF.

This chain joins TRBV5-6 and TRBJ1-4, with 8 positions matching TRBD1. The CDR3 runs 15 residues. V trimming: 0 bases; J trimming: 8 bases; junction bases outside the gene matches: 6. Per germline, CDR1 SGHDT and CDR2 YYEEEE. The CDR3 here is CASSLGTGIGEKLFF. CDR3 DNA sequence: TGTGCCAGCAGCTTGGGGACAGGGATTGGGGAAAAACTGTTTTTT.

The CDR3 reads CASSLVPGIGANVLTF. The DNA for the CDR3 is TGTGCCAGCAGTTTAGTACCCGGGATCGGGGCCAACGTCCTGACTTTC. The rearrangement joins TRBV6-5 to TRBJ2-6; tentatively, D is TRBD2 (5 bases). V was clipped by 4 bases and J by 4 bases, with 14 bases between them. Germline CDR1 is MNHEY and CDR2 is SVGAGI. The CDR3 extends over 16 amino acids.